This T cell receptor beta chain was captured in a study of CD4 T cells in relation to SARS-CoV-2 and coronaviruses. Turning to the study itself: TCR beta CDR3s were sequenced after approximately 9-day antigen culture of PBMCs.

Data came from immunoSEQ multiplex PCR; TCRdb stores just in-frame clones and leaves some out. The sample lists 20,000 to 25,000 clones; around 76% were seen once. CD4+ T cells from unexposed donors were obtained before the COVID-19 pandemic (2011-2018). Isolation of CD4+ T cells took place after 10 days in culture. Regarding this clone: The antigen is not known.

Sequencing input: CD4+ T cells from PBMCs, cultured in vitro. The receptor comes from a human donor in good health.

This chain's CDR3 is CASSDRQAYGYTF. The CDR3 DNA sequence: TGTGCCAGCAGCGACCGACAGGCCTATGGCTACACCTTC. The V call is TRBV25-1, the J call TRBJ1-2; a weak D match, TRBD1 (6 bases). The CDR3 has 13 amino acids. Trimming took 6 bases from V and 4 from J, leaving 12 bases between them. Germline-derived CDR1 and CDR2 are MGHDK and SYGVNS.